Included here is one TCR beta chain sequence, with context. TCRdb's copy holds only in-frame clones and misses some; the assay was immunoSEQ multiplex PCR. This sample has about 51,000 clones, with 85% to 95% found just once. Trimming took 5 bases from V and 5 from J; bases not matched to a gene: 8. CDR1 and CDR2 (germline): KGHSH, LQKENI. The CDR3 consists of 14 residues. The data were obtained in a study of blood T cell repertoires in COVID-19. The specimen sequenced was peripheral blood. The chain recombines TRBV18 with TRBJ1-1; 7 bases fit TRBD1. The TCR originated in a man in his forties or fifties with acute or convalescent COVID-19. CDR3 bases: TGTGCCAGCTCATCGGCAGGGGGAGGTACTGAAGCTTTCTTT. This encodes CASSSAGGGTEAFF.